The 20 T cell receptor beta chains below were found in one sample sequenced in a study of Ad26.COV2.S vaccination and SARS-CoV-2 variants. Treatment meaning: approximately 18 received Ad26.COV2.S at low or high dose, single or two shots; 5 received placebo; per-sample allocation not given. Sampling took place 63 days after the first vaccine or placebo injection. TCRdb's copy holds only in-frame clones and misses some; the assay was immunoSEQ multiplex PCR. Altogether 430,000 or so clones are present, roughly 89% being singletons, with the ten largest covering roughly 2.5%. The input for sequencing was peripheral blood, taken in a trial of Ad26.COV2.S vaccine versus placebo. These receptor sequences come from a person aged 18-65 years who received the Ad26.COV2.S COVID-19 vaccine or a placebo.

The rearrangement links TRBV4-2 to TRBJ2-2, with D possibly TRBD1 on 5 matching bases. The CDR3 covers 13 residues. V was cut by 2 bases and J by 4 bases, with 5 bases left in between. In germline, CDR1 is LGHNA, CDR2 YNFKEQ. CDR3 in amino acids: CASSQQGTGELFF. As DNA, the CDR3 is TGTGCCAGCAGCCAACAGGGCACCGGGGAGCTGTTTTTT.

The rearrangement links TRBV7-9 to TRBJ2-2, with D maybe TRBD1 (6 bases). CDR1 is SEHNR, CDR2 FQNEAQ, per germline (reference sequence). The CDR3 has 13 amino acids. The V and J ends lost 7 bases and 4 bases respectively, with 10 bases between them. CDR3 protein: CASTLGGTGELFF. DNA of the CDR3: TGTGCCAGCACTCTAGGGGGCACCGGGGAGCTGTTTTTT.

There are a few counts of this clone. The chain combines TRBV5-1 with TRBJ1-2; 7 bases are shared with TRBD1. The J segment lost 3 bases and the V segment lost 2 bases, leaving 1 base of the junction unmatched. The CDR3 has 13 residues. Per germline, CDR1 SGHRS and CDR2 YFSETQ. The CDR3 nucleotides read TGCGCCAGCAGCTTCCAGGGGGACTATGGCTACACCTTC. Translated: CASSFQGDYGYTF.

The chain links TRBV30 to TRBJ1-2; D is unclear. The CDR3 totals 13 residues. V was cut by 3 bases and J by 1 base, with 9 bases left in between. Germline CDR1 GTSNPN, CDR2 SVGIG (reference sequence). For the CDR3, the DNA is TGTGCCTGGAGCGGGAACTTTAACTATGGCTACACCTTC. Its translation: CAWSGNFNYGYTF.

The chain uses TRBV19 and TRBJ1-2; D ambiguous. V lost 3 bases, J lost 7 bases, and 9 bases lay in between. Per germline, CDR1 LNHDA and CDR2 SQIVND (reference sequence). The CDR3 sequence is 12 residues long. Written as DNA, the CDR3 is TGTGCCAGTAGTATGGTGGGGAGTGGCTACACCTTC. As protein: CASSMVGSGYTF.

The chain has TRBV7-3 and TRBJ1-3; D perhaps matches TRBD1 (6 bases). V was cut by 3 bases and J by 2 bases, with 8 bases left in between. Germline V gene data show CDR1 as SGHTA and CDR2 as FQGTGA. CDR3 length equals 14 residues. CDR3 in amino acids: CASSFGQPGNTIYF. The CDR3 DNA is TGTGCCAGCAGCTTCGGACAGCCTGGAAACACCATATATTTT.

The chain has TRBV13 and TRBJ2-2, with no clear D. CDR3 size: 14 residues. Trimming removed 0 bases at V and 5 bases at J, with 7 bases between. The germline V gene has CDR1 PRHDT and CDR2 FYEKMQ (reference sequence). CDR3 in DNA: TGTGCCAGCAGCTTAGGCCGACGGACCGGGGAGCTGTTTTTT. It is translated as CASSLGRRTGELFF.

The chain employs TRBV3-1 (or the pseudogene TRBV3-2) and TRBJ1-6; 8 nucleotides line up with TRBD1. Germline V gene lookup returns CDR1 LGHDT and CDR2 YNNKEL (reference sequence). V dropped 7 bases and J dropped 8; count of bases not matched to a gene: 7. CDR3 length: 14 residues. The CDR3 reads CASKLGTGYSPLHF. For the CDR3, the DNA is TGTGCCAGCAAGCTAGGGACAGGTTATTCACCCCTCCACTTT.

CDR3 residues: CASSQVWEGQETQYF. The CDR3 nucleotides read TGTGCCAGCAGCCAAGTGTGGGAGGGGCAAGAGACCCAGTACTTC. The V gene is TRBV4-2, the J gene TRBJ2-5; TRBD2 matches 7 bases. This CDR3 is 15 amino acids long. Germline CDR1 is LGHNA and CDR2 is YNFKEQ. With 1 base clipped from V and 2 bases from J, the junction kept 4 bases outside the gene matches.

The chain joins TRBV6-5 to TRBJ1-2; D is uncertain. Trimming cost V 8 bases and J 0 bases, with 16 bases left between them. The CDR3 sequence is 15 residues long. In germline, CDR1 is MNHEY, CDR2 SVGAGI. CDR3 bases: TGTGCCAGCTCCCCCATGGGCCTAGCTAACTATGGCTACACCTTC. Its translation is CASSPMGLANYGYTF.

The chain joins TRBV4-3 to TRBJ1-5; the match to TRBD1 covers 10 bases. With 2 bases clipped from V and 6 bases from J, the junction kept 1 base outside the gene matches. The germline V gene has CDR1 LGHNA and CDR2 YSLEER. The CDR3 has 14 residues. The CDR3 loop reads CASSQRQGAQPQHF. Here the CDR3 DNA reads TGCGCCAGCAGCCAAAGACAGGGGGCTCAGCCCCAGCATTTT.

The chain is built from TRBV7-8 and TRBJ1-5; the D is unclear. The CDR3 covers 16 residues. V was cut by 1 base and J by 0 bases, with 10 bases left in between. The germline CDR1 and CDR2 sequences are SGHVS and FQNEAQ. CDR3 DNA: TGTGCCAGCAGCTTAGAATACACGTATAGCAATCAGCCCCAGCATTTT. It specifies CASSLEYTYSNQPQHF.

The chain couples TRBV7-9 to TRBJ2-1; D possibly corresponds to TRBD1 (6 bases). The V end lost 7 bases, the J end lost 0 bases, and 13 bases lay between the germline ends. Germline lookup yields CDR1 SEHNR and CDR2 FQNEAQ (reference sequence). The CDR3 spans 15 residues. The CDR3, as DNA: TGTGCCAGCACCAAAACGACAGGCTCCTACAATGAGCAGTTCTTC. Encoded protein: CASTKTTGSYNEQFF.

The chain uses TRBV5-1 and TRBJ2-5; perhaps TRBD1 as D (5 bases). The CDR3 consists of 15 residues. Germline CDR1 reads SGHRS; CDR2 reads YFSETQ. V was shortened by 3 bases and J by 1 base, with 13 bases between the two germline ends. In nucleotides, the CDR3 is TGCGCCAGCAGCTCGACGGACACCGCCCAAGAGACCCAGTACTTC. Amino acid sequence: CASSSTDTAQETQYF.

CDR3: CASSQRTDSNQPQHF. DNA for the CDR3: TGCGCCAGCAGCCAAAGGACGGATAGCAATCAGCCCCAGCATTTT. The gene calls are TRBV4-3 and TRBJ1-5; D remains ambiguous. Trimming cost V 2 bases and J 0 bases, with 8 bases left between them. Germline V gives CDR1 LGHNA, CDR2 YSLEER. The CDR3 sequence is 15 residues long.

V is TRBV2 and J is TRBJ1-2; D is unresolved. Germline V gives CDR1 SNHLY, CDR2 FYNNEI. Trimming stripped 6 bases from V and 5 bases from J, with 16 bases between. This CDR3 has 14 amino acids. The DNA of the CDR3 is TGTGCCAGCAGAGAACTCACGGCCTTATATGGCTACACCTTC. It codes for CASRELTALYGYTF.

This rearrangement joins TRBV3-1 (or the pseudogene TRBV3-2) to TRBJ2-1; a weak D match, TRBD1 (5 bases). Trimming cost V 3 bases and J 1 base, with 16 bases left between them. The CDR3 spans 17 residues. Germline V gene lookup returns CDR1 LGHDT and CDR2 YNNKEL (reference sequence). This CDR3 reads CASSQWGGGKSYNEQFF. Written as DNA, the CDR3 is TGTGCCAGCAGCCAGTGGGGCGGCGGAAAGTCCTACAATGAGCAGTTCTTC.

This chain joins TRBV30 and TRBJ2-3; maybe TRBD2 (6 bases). The CDR3 contains 14 residues. With 2 bases removed from V and 6 bases from J, the gap between germline ends came to 15 bases. CDR1 and CDR2 from the germline V gene are GTSNPN and SVGIG (reference sequence). CDR3 in amino acids: CAWSYLALSDTQYF. As DNA, the CDR3 is TGTGCCTGGAGTTATCTAGCGCTATCCGATACGCAGTATTTT.

This clone was seen once. The V and J genes are TRBV6-6 and TRBJ1-1, with D perhaps matching TRBD1 (5 bases). Germline CDR1 MNHNY, CDR2 SVGAGI (reference sequence). The CDR3 has 14 amino acids. Between the trimmed V and J ends, which lost 7 bases and 3 bases, there was a span of 15 bases. In DNA, the CDR3 is TGTGCCAGCATCCGACGCGGAGGGGACACTGAAGCTTTCTTT. It codes for CASIRRGGDTEAFF.

This clone has just one count. The rearrangement uses TRBV2 and TRBJ2-2, with D possibly TRBD2 on 6 matching bases. V was clipped by 5 bases and J by 1 base, with 14 bases between them. The CDR3 contains 16 residues. The germline V gene encodes CDR1 SNHLY and CDR2 FYNNEI. CDR3 protein: CASSLQGGQNTGELFF. In nucleotides, the CDR3 is TGTGCCAGCAGTCTCCAGGGAGGACAGAACACCGGGGAGCTGTTTTTT.